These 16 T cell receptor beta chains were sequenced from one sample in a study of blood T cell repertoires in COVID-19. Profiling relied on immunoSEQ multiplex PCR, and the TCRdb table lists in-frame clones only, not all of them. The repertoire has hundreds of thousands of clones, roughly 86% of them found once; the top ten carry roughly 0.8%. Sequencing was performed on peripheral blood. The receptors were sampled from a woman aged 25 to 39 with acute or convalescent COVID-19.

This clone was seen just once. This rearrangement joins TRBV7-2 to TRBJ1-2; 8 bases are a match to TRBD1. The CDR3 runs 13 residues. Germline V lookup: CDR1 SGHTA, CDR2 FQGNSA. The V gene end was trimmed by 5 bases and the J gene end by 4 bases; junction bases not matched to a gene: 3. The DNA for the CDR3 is TGTGCCAGCAGCCACGACAGGGGCTATGGCTACACCTTC. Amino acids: CASSHDRGYGYTF.

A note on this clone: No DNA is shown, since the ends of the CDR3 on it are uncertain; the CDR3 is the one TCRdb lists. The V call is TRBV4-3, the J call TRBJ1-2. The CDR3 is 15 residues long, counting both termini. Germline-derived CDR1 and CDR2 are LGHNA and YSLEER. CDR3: CASSQVAVGPGGYTF.

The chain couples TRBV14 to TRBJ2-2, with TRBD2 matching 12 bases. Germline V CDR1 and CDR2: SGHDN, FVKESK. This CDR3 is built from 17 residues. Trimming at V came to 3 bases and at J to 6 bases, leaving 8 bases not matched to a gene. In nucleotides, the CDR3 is TGTGCCAGCAGCCAGACTAGCGGGAGCGGTTTTTCCGGGGAGCTGTTTTTT. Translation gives CASSQTSGSGFSGELFF. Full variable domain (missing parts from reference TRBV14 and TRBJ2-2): EAGVTQFPSHSVIEKGQTVTLRCDPISGHDNLYWYRRVMGKEIKFLLHFVKESKQDESGMPNNRFLAERTGGTYSTLKVQPAELEDSGVYFCASSQTSGSGFSGELFFGEGSRLTVL.

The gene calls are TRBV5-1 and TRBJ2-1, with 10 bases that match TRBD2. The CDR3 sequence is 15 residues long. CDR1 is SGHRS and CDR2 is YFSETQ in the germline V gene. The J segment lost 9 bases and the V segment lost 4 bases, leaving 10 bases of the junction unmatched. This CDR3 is CASSLELAGLGEQFF. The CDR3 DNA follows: TGCGCCAGCAGCCTCGAACTAGCGGGACTGGGTGAGCAGTTCTTC. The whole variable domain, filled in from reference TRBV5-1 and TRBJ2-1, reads KAGVTQTPRYLIKTRGQQVTLSCSPISGHRSVSWYQQTPGQGLQFLFEYFSETQRNKGNFPGRFSGRQFSNSRSEMNVSTLELGDSALYLCASSLELAGLGEQFFGPGTRLTVL.

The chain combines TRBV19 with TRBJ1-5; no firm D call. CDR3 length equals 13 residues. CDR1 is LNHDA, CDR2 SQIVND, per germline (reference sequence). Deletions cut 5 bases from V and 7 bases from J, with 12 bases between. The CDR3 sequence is CASSPRQEQPQHF. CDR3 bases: TGTGCCAGTAGTCCGCGACAAGAGCAGCCCCAGCATTTT.

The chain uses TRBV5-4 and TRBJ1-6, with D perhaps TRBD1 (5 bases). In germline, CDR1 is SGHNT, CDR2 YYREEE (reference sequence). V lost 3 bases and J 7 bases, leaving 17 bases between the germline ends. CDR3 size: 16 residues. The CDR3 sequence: CASSYDSLSTNSPLHF. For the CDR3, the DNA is TGTGCCAGCAGCTACGACAGTCTTAGTACCAATTCACCCCTCCACTTT.

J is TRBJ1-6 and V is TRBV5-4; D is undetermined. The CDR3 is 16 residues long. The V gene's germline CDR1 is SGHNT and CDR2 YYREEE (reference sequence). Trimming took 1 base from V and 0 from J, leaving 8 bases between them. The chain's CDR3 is CASSLSTSSYNSPLHF. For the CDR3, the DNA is TGTGCCAGCAGCTTGTCCACAAGCTCCTATAATTCACCCCTCCACTTT.

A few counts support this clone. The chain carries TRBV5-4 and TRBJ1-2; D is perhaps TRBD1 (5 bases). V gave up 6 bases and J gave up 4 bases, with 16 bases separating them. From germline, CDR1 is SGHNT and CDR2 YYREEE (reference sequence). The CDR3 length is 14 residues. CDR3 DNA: TGTGCCAGCACCACCGACAGTTTCGCCTATGGCTACACCTTC. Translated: CASTTDSFAYGYTF.

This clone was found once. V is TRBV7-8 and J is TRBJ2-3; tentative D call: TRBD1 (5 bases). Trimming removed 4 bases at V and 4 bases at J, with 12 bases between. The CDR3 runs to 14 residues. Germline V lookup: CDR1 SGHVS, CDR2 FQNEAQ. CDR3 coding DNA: TGTGCCAGCAGCTCAGGGCCGGCGGCAGATACGCAGTATTTT. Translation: CASSSGPAADTQYF.

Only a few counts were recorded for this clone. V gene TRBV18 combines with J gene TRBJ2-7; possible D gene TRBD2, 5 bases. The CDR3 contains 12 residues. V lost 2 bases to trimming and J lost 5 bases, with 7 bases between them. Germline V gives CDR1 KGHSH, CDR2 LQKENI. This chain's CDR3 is CASSPYSDEQYF. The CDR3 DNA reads TGTGCCAGCTCACCATATAGCGACGAGCAGTACTTC. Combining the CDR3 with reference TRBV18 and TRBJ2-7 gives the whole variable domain NAGVMQNPRHLVRRRGQEARLRCSPMKGHSHVYWYRQLPEEGLKFMVYLQKENIIDESGMPKERFSAEFPKEGPSILRIQQVVRGDSAAYFCASSPYSDEQYFGPGTRLTVT.

The CDR3 reads CATSSGINPGELFF. In DNA form, the CDR3 reads TGTGCCACCTCCTCGGGAATTAACCCCGGGGAGCTGTTTTTT. The chain has TRBV27 and TRBJ2-2; D possibly corresponds to TRBD2 (5 bases). Germline V gene data show CDR1 as MNHEY and CDR2 as SMNVEV (reference sequence). V was trimmed by 10 bases and J by 6 bases, leaving 18 bases between them. This CDR3 has 14 amino acids.

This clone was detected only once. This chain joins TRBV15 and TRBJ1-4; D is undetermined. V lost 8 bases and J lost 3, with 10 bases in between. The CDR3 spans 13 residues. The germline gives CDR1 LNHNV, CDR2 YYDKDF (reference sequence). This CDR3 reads CATSRDANEKLFF. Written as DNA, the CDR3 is TGTGCCACCTCCCGGGATGCTAATGAAAAACTGTTTTTT.

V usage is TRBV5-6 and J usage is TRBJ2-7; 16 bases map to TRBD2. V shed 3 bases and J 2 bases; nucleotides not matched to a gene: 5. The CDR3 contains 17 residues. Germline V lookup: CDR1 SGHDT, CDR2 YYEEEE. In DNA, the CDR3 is TGTGCCAGCAGCTCCGGGACTAGCGGGAGGGAGACCTACGAGCAGTACTTC. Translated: CASSSGTSGRETYEQYF.

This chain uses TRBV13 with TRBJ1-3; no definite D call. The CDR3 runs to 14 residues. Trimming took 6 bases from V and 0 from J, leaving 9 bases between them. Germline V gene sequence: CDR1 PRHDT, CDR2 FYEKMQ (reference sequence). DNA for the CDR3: TGTGCCAGCAGGATAAGAGTCTCTGGAAACACCATATATTTT. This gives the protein CASRIRVSGNTIYF. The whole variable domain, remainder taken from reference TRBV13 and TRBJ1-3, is AAGVIQSPRHLIKEKRETATLKCYPIPRHDTVYWYQQGPGQDPQFLISFYEKMQSDKGSIPDRFSAQQFSDYHSELNMSSLELGDSALYFCASRIRVSGNTIYFGEGSWLTVV.

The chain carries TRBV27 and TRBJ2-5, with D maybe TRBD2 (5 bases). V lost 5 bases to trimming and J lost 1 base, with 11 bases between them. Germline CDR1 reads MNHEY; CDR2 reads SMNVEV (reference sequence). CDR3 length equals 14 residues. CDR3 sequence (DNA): TGTGCCAGCAGTGCCCGGGGTGGCCAAGAGACCCAGTACTTC. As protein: CASSARGGQETQYF.

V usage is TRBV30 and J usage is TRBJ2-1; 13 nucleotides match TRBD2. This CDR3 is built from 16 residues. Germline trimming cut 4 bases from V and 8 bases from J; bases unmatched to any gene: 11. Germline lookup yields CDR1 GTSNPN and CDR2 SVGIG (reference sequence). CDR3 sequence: CAWNYWTSGRGDEQFF. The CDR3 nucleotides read TGTGCCTGGAACTATTGGACTAGCGGGAGAGGCGATGAGCAGTTCTTC. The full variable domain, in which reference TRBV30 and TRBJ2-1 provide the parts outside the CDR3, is SQTIHQWPATLVQPVGSPLSLECTVEGTSNPNLYWYRQAAGRGLQLLFYSVGIGQISSEVPQNLSASRPQDRQFILSSKKLLLSDSGFYLCAWNYWTSGRGDEQFFGPGTRLTVL.